Listed below are T cell receptor beta chains from one sample, sequenced in a study of cytomegalovirus exposure and HLA in healthy donors. The repertoire was sequenced with immunoSEQ multiplex PCR; TCRdb's copy has only in-frame clones and lacks some. The sample has some 120,000 clones; the top ten hold under 3.5%. The sequenced material came from PBMCs. These TCRs come from a man aged 25 to 40 in good health and CMV-seronegative. The CDR3 runs from the conserved cysteine through the conserved F or W. The D gene is left open where the match is weak.

v_call,d_call,j_call,cdr3_nt,cdr3_aa
TRBV19,TRBD2,TRBJ2-1,TGTGCCAGTAGTATAGGATCACTAGCGAAGTTCTTC,CASSIGSLAKFF
TRBV30,TRBD1,TRBJ1-5,TGTGCCTGGAGTAAAGACAGGGGCAATCAGCCCCAGCATTTT,CAWSKDRGNQPQHF
TRBV19,.,TRBJ1-5,TGTGCCAGTAGCCGCCGAGGGTTACATAGCAATCAGCCCCAGCATTTT,CASSRRGLHSNQPQHF
TRBV2,.,TRBJ2-7,TGTGCCAGCAGTGAAGCGGAGTGGGCTGCTAGCGAGATCTTATACGAGCAGTACTTC,CASSEAEWAASEILYEQYF
TRBV5-1,.,TRBJ2-7,TGCGCCAGCAGCGATTTCACTCTGAGCAGGGGTAGGAGCGAGCAGTACTTC,CASSDFTLSRGRSEQYF
TRBV19,.,TRBJ1-4,TGTGCCAGTAGTATTGCCACCGGGAGTCAGGGTGAAAAACTGTTTTTT,CASSIATGSQGEKLFF
TRBV11-2,.,TRBJ1-3,TGTGCCAGCAGCTTATACTTAGGAGACACCATATATTTT,CASSLYLGDTIYF
TRBV28,TRBD1,TRBJ1-5,TGTGCCAGCAGTTCCCCCCTGGACAGGGTCCATCAGCCCCAGCATTTT,CASSSPLDRVHQPQHF
TRBV20-1,.,TRBJ1-1,TGCAGTACAGGGAGCACTGAAGCTTTCTTT,CSTGSTEAFF
TRBV30,TRBD2,TRBJ2-5,TGTGCCTGGAGTGGCCTTTTGCGGGAGCAAGAGACCCAGTACTTC,CAWSGLLREQETQYF
TRBV14,.,TRBJ1-1,TGTGCCAGCAGCCAACCCTCCGACACTGAAGCTTTCTTT,CASSQPSDTEAFF
TRBV2,.,TRBJ2-7,TGTGCCAGCAGCCGGACTGTCTCCTACGAGCAGTACTTC,CASSRTVSYEQYF
TRBV7-8,.,TRBJ1-1,TGTGCCAGCACCCTCCCCCCCGGGGGGATGTTCCGGAACACTGAAGCTTTCTTT,CASTLPPGGMFRNTEAFF
TRBV6-6,.,TRBJ2-7,TGTGCCAGCAGTTACTCGCACTCTTACGAGCAGTACTTC,CASSYSHSYEQYF
TRBV30,.,TRBJ1-1,TGTGCCTGGGGGAGAGGGAATACTGAAGCTTTCTTT,CAWGRGNTEAFF
TRBV6-5,TRBD1,TRBJ1-5,TGTGCCAGCAGTTGGGACAGGGATTATCAGCCCCAGCATTTT,CASSWDRDYQPQHF
TRBV19,.,TRBJ1-2,TGTGCCAGTAGGAGAGCAGGCTATGGCTACACCTTC,CASRRAGYGYTF
TRBV28,TRBD1,TRBJ2-5,TGTGCCAGCAGTGTAGACAGGGGGCTTAACCAAGAGACCCAGTACTTC,CASSVDRGLNQETQYF
TRBV5-4,TRBD2,TRBJ2-2,TGTGCCAGCAGCTTGAATCCCCCGGCTAGCGGGAGTCCCACCGGGGAGCTGTTTTTT,CASSLNPPASGSPTGELFF
TRBV19,.,TRBJ2-2,TGTGCCAGTAAAGGGGCAGGGGAGACCGGGGAGCTGTTTTTT,CASKGAGETGELFF
TRBV27,TRBD1,TRBJ1-2,TGTGCCAGCAGTTTATCCAGTTCGGGGACAGGCATACACTATGGCTACACCTTC,CASSLSSSGTGIHYGYTF
TRBV15,TRBD1,TRBJ2-3,TGTGCCACCCAGACAGGGGATTTCACAGATACGCAGTATTTT,CATQTGDFTDTQYF
TRBV4-1,.,TRBJ1-4,TGCGCCAGCAGCCAAGATGGAGGGGCTAATGAAAAACTGTTTTTT,CASSQDGGANEKLFF
TRBV2,.,TRBJ2-7,TGTGCCAGCAGGACTATCTACGAGCAGTACTTC,CASRTIYEQYF
TRBV4-1,TRBD1,TRBJ1-2,TGCGCCAGCAGCCAAGGATACAGGGGTTATGGCTACACCTTC,CASSQGYRGYGYTF
TRBV20-1,.,TRBJ1-2,TGCAGTGCTAGGGGCGACTATGGCTACACCTTC,CSARGDYGYTF
TRBV7-9,.,TRBJ1-1,TGTGCCAGCAGCTCCCAGGGTTCTAGCACTGAAGCTTTCTTT,CASSSQGSSTEAFF
TRBV14,TRBD1,TRBJ2-5,TGTGCCAGCAGCCGGGACAGCGTCCAAGAGACCCAGTACTTC,CASSRDSVQETQYF
TRBV6-5,TRBD2,TRBJ2-3,TGTGCCATCTCGCGGGGGGGACCGGATACGCAGTATTTT,CAISRGGPDTQYF
TRBV6-1,TRBD2,TRBJ2-7,TGTGCCAGCAGTGAGCGGACTAGCGGGGCCTACGAGCAGTACTTC,CASSERTSGAYEQYF
TRBV7-2,TRBD1,TRBJ1-2,TGTGCCAGCAGCTTAGTAGGTCAGGGGGCGGGATATGGCTACACCTTC,CASSLVGQGAGYGYTF
TRBV7-8,TRBD2,TRBJ2-1,TGTGCCAGCAGTTCCAGCGGGAGACACAATGAGCAGTTCTTC,CASSSSGRHNEQFF
TRBV10-3,TRBD2,TRBJ2-7,TGTGCCATCAGGCCCGGGACTAGCGGGCACTACGAGCAGTACTTC,CAIRPGTSGHYEQYF
TRBV4-3,.,TRBJ1-1,TGCGCCAGCAGCCAAGTTGGAGCAGAAGCTTTCTTT,CASSQVGAEAFF
TRBV7-9,TRBD1,TRBJ1-2,TGTGCCAGCAGCGGACAGGGGGGCATCTATGGCTACACCTTC,CASSGQGGIYGYTF
TRBV6-6,.,TRBJ1-3,TGTGCCAGCACCCCGACAAAGAGTTTCAACACCATATATTTT,CASTPTKSFNTIYF
TRBV4-2,.,TRBJ1-2,TGTGCCAGCAGCCAAGACCGGGATTACTATGGCTACACCTTC,CASSQDRDYYGYTF
TRBV6-6,.,TRBJ2-3,TGTGCCAGCACTTGGGAGAGTACGGCTGATCCGCAGTATTTT,CASTWESTADPQYF
TRBV29-1,.,TRBJ2-2,TGCAGCGGGAGAGAGGGAAGGGCCGGGGAGCTGTTTTTT,CSGREGRAGELFF
TRBV19,TRBD2,TRBJ2-1,TGTGCCAGTAGTATTGGGGAGGGCCGGGGGAATGAGCAGTTCTTC,CASSIGEGRGNEQFF
TRBV11-1,.,TRBJ2-1,TGTGCCAGCAGCCGGGACTCCCACTCCTACAATGAGCAGTTCTTC,CASSRDSHSYNEQFF
TRBV29-1,.,TRBJ2-4,TGCAGCGTTCTAATCGTGGGGACAAAAATAGCCAAAAACATTCAGTACTTC,CSVLIVGTKIAKNIQYF
TRBV19,.,TRBJ2-7,TGTGCCAGTAGTAGCGGGAGAGGGGGCTACGAGCAGTACTTC,CASSSGRGGYEQYF
TRBV4-3,.,TRBJ1-3,TGCGCCAGCAGCCAAGATCGAGGATTGTACTCTGGAAACACCATATATTTT,CASSQDRGLYSGNTIYF
TRBV7-9,TRBD1,TRBJ2-7,TGTGCCAGCAGCCCAAGGACAGGGAGGCCCTACGAGCAGTACTTC,CASSPRTGRPYEQYF
TRBV5-5,.,TRBJ1-1,TGTGCCAGCAGCTTCACTGGGGGGGCCGGGTTGATGAACACTGAAGCTTTCTTT,CASSFTGGAGLMNTEAFF
TRBV4-3,TRBD2,TRBJ2-3,TGCGCCAGCAGCCATAGCCTAGCGGGAGGGTCAGATACGCAGTATTTT,CASSHSLAGGSDTQYF
TRBV13,TRBD1,TRBJ2-1,TGTGCCAGCAGCTCCTATGACAGGGGGTACAATGAGCAGTTCTTC,CASSSYDRGYNEQFF
TRBV7-8,TRBD2,TRBJ2-7,TGTGCCAGCAGCCCAGCGGGAGCGGGCTACGAGCAGTACTTC,CASSPAGAGYEQYF
TRBV11-3,.,TRBJ1-1,TGTGCCAGCAGCTTAGAGTGTCCGACAGACACTGAAGCTTTCTTT,CASSLECPTDTEAFF